The 15 T cell receptor beta chains given below trace back to one sample, sequenced in a study of T-cell memory formation after mild COVID-19 (dated by TCRdb to 2020 to 2022). The protocol used for the library was 5' RACE. The sequencer listed for this sample is Illumina NovaSeq 6000. Through fastp at Q25 and MiXCR, TCRdb rebuilt clones from the public reads, retaining in-frame beta chains. Each CDR3 protein gets just one entry, which takes the most common genes and DNA from the rows behind it. The sample table holds roughly 500,000 distinct CDR3 sequences, of which around 21% were seen once. Around 13% of the sample is taken by the ten largest. Sequenced sample: PBMCs or a T cell subset sorted from them (not recorded which). The receptors here all came from an adult woman who had mild COVID-19 (a few samples of this study predate the infection). The sample titles of this study are shuffled in the database, so cell type and time point are left out; the donor was told from shared clones.

V gene TRBV6-1 combines with J gene TRBJ2-2, with a tentative D call TRBD1 (5 bases). The CDR3 has 13 amino acids. V was clipped by 11 bases and J by 4 bases, with 14 bases between them. Germline V gene data show CDR1 as MNHNS and CDR2 as SASEGT. The CDR3 DNA reads as TGTGCCGGAAAGACAGACCGCACCGGGGAGCTGTTTTTT. Translation: CAGKTDRTGELFF.

This clonotype was found many times. The genes are TRBV12-3 or TRBV12-4 and TRBJ2-7; 11 positions match TRBD2. The CDR3 spans 15 residues. Trimming took 2 bases from V and 3 from J; bases not matched to a gene: 3. The CDR3 DNA is TGTGCCAGCAGTTTATCTAGCGGGGGGAGCTACGAGCAGTACTTC. Residues: CASSLSSGGSYEQYF.

This clonotype is a singleton in its sample. The rearrangement uses TRBV6-2 or TRBV6-3 and TRBJ2-1, with 8 positions matching TRBD2. CDR1 and CDR2 (germline): MNHEY, SVGEGT. This CDR3 region has 14 residues. V lost 7 bases, J lost 5 bases, and 7 bases stayed unmatched. Here the CDR3 reads CASKPGLDHNEQFF. The CDR3 DNA reads as TGTGCCAGCAAACCGGGACTAGACCACAATGAGCAGTTCTTC.

This clonotype has a handful of counts. This rearrangement joins TRBV18 to TRBJ1-1, with D possibly matching TRBD1 (6 bases). V lost 2 bases to trimming and J lost 0 bases, with 13 bases between them. This CDR3 is built from 16 residues. From germline, CDR1 is KGHSH and CDR2 LQKENI. The CDR3 DNA is TGTGCCAGCTCACCAGGGGGGCGGTTCATGAACACTGAAGCTTTCTTT. It is translated as CASSPGGRFMNTEAFF.

V gene TRBV6-2 or TRBV6-3 combines with J gene TRBJ2-5; tentatively, D is TRBD2 (8 bases). CDR1 is MNHEY and CDR2 is SVGEGT in the germline V gene. V lost 9 bases and J lost 6, with 14 bases in between. The CDR3 contains 12 residues. The CDR3 coding sequence is TGTGCCAGTCGGGAGGGGGCGAAGACCCAGTACTTC. Translated, it gives CASREGAKTQYF.

This clonotype was picked up a small number of times. This sequence joins TRBV5-1 and TRBJ2-7; D unresolved. Germline loops: CDR1 SGHRS, CDR2 YFSETQ. The CDR3 is made up of 15 amino acids. The ends were cut back, 1 base at V and 2 bases at J, with 13 bases in the middle. CDR3: CASSLSAGSTYEQYF. CDR3 sequence (DNA): TGCGCCAGCAGCTTGAGTGCCGGCAGCACCTACGAGCAGTACTTC.

V gene TRBV19 combines with J gene TRBJ2-1; tentative D call: TRBD2 (5 bases). V was clipped by 6 bases and J by 3 bases, with 15 bases between them. Germline loops: CDR1 LNHDA, CDR2 SQIVND (reference sequence). The CDR3 contains 15 residues. CDR3 loop: CASRAGLAGYNEQFF. In DNA, the CDR3 is TGTGCCAGTAGGGCGGGTCTAGCAGGCTACAATGAGCAGTTCTTC.

This clonotype was picked up a small number of times. V usage is TRBV12-3 or TRBV12-4 and J usage is TRBJ1-5; D is unclear. V lost 5 bases to trimming and J lost 6 bases, with 11 bases between them. The CDR3 extends over 13 amino acids. The CDR3 DNA reads TGTGCCAGCAGTGCCTTGGTAGGTCAGCCCCAGCATTTT. This translates into CASSALVGQPQHF.

The sample holds a few counts of this clonotype. The chain recombines TRBV7-2 with TRBJ2-3, with D unclear. Germline CDR1 SGHTA, CDR2 FQGNSA. Between the trimmed V and J ends, which lost 6 bases and 0 bases, there was a span of 16 bases. The CDR3 has 16 residues. CDR3 coding DNA: TGTGCCAGCAGGCAGTCCCCGATGCGGAGCACAGATACGCAGTATTTT. Translating it yields CASRQSPMRSTDTQYF.

CDR3 loop: CASSRTGTSGGGTDTQYF. The CDR3 DNA is TGTGCCAGCAGTAGAACCGGGACTAGCGGAGGGGGGACCGATACGCAGTATTTT. The chain employs TRBV27 and TRBJ2-3, with 11 bases matching TRBD2. Germline V lookup: CDR1 MNHEY, CDR2 SMNVEV (reference sequence). The CDR3 has 18 amino acids. V lost 5 bases and J lost 6; bases outside the gene matches: 16.

The CDR3, as DNA: TGCAGCGTCCGCCAAGAGGGCCACGAGCAGTACTTC. Its translation: CSVRQEGHEQYF. The V and J genes are TRBV29-1 and TRBJ2-7; D may be TRBD2 (5 bases). V was cut by 6 bases and J by 5 bases, with 14 bases left in between. There are 12 residues in the CDR3. CDR1 and CDR2 from the germline V gene are SQVTM and ANQGSEA.

The gene calls are TRBV7-2 and TRBJ1-1, with D possibly TRBD1 on 6 matching bases. The germline V gene encodes CDR1 SGHTA and CDR2 FQGNSA. V was shortened by 3 bases and J by 4 bases, with 15 bases between the two germline ends. The CDR3 covers 15 residues. CDR3: CASSFSTQGSTEAFF. The CDR3 DNA sequence: TGTGCCAGCAGCTTCTCGACTCAGGGGAGCACTGAAGCTTTCTTT. Full variable domain (remainder filled in from reference TRBV7-2 and TRBJ1-1): GAGVSQSPSNKVTEKGKDVELRCDPISGHTALYWYRQSLGQGLEFLIYFQGNSAPDKSGLPSDRFSAERTGGSVSTLTIQRTQQEDSAVYLCASSFSTQGSTEAFFGQGTRLTVV.

The chain carries TRBV7-3 and TRBJ1-1; D call uncertain. The CDR3 loop spans 13 amino acids. V lost 6 bases and J lost 1, with 9 bases in between. Germline V gives CDR1 SGHTA, CDR2 FQGTGA. The chain's CDR3 is CASRTSSNTEAFF. DNA for the CDR3: TGTGCCAGCAGGACCTCTTCGAACACTGAAGCTTTCTTT.

This chain uses TRBV7-3 with TRBJ2-1; D could derive from TRBD1 or TRBD2 (5 bases each). With 2 bases removed from V and 2 bases from J, the gap between germline ends came to 19 bases. The CDR3 consists of 18 residues. Germline V CDR1 and CDR2: SGHTA, FQGTGA. CDR3 bases: TGTGCCAGCAGCTTATCGCGACAGCCGGGACCACCCTACAATGAGCAGTTCTTC. This sequence encodes CASSLSRQPGPPYNEQFF.

In its sample, this clonotype was seen a few times. The genes are TRBV2 and TRBJ1-3, with TRBD1 matching over 7 bases. The CDR3 is 15 residues long. Trimming at V came to 1 base and at J to 2 bases, leaving 2 bases not matched to a gene. Per germline, CDR1 SNHLY and CDR2 FYNNEI. The CDR3 loop is CASSEGTGTGNTIYF. CDR3 nucleotide sequence: TGTGCCAGCAGTGAAGGGACAGGCACTGGAAACACCATATATTTT.